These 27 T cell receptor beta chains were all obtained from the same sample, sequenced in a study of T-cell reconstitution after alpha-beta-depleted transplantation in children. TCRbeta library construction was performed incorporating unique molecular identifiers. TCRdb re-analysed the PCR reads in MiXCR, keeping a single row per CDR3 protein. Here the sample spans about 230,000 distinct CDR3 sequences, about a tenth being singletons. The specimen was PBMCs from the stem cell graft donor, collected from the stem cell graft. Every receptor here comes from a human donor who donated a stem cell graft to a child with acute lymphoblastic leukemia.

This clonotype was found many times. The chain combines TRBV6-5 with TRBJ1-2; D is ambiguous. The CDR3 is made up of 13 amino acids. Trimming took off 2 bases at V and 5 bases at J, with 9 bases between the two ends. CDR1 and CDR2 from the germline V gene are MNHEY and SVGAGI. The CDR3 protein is CASSYGDEYGYTF. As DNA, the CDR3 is TGTGCCAGCAGTTACGGTGACGAATATGGCTACACCTTC.

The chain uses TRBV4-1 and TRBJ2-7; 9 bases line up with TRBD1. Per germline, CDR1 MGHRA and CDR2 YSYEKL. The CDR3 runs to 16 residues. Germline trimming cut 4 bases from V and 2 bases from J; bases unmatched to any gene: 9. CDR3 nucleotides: TGCGCCAGCAGCCTTCGACAGGGGGAAGGGACCTACGAGCAGTACTTC. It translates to CASSLRQGEGTYEQYF.

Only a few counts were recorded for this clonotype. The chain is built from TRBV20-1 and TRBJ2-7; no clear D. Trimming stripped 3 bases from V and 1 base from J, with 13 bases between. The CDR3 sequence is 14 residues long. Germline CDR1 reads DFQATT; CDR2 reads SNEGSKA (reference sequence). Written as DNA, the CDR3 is TGCAGTGCTAGTTCTCCTTTAGGGTCCTACGAGCAGTACTTC. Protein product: CSASSPLGSYEQYF.

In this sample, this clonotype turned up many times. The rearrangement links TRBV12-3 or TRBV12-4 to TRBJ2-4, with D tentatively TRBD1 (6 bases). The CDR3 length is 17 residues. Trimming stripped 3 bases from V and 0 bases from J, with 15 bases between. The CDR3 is CASSLSGQRIAKNIQYF. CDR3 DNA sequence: TGTGCCAGCAGTTTGTCAGGACAGCGGATAGCCAAAAACATTCAGTACTTC.

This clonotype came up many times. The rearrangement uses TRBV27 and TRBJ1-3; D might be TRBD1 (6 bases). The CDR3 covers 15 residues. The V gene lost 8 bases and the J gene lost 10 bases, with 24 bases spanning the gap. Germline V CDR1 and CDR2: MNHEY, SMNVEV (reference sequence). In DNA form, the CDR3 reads TGTGCCAGCTCCTTCAAATGGGACACCAAAACAACCATATATTTT. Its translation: CASSFKWDTKTTIYF.

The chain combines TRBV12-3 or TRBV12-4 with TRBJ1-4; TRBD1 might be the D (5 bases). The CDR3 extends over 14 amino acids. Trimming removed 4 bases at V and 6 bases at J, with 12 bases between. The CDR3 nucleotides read TGTGCCAGCAGTTCAGGGTTCTTTGATGAAAAACTGTTTTTT. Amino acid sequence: CASSSGFFDEKLFF.

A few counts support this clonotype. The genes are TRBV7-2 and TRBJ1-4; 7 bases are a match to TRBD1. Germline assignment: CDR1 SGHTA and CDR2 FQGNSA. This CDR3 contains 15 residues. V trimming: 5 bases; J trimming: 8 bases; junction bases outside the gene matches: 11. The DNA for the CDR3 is TGTGCCAGCAGCACCCGACAGGGTTATGAAGAAAAACTGTTTTTT. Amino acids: CASSTRQGYEEKLFF.

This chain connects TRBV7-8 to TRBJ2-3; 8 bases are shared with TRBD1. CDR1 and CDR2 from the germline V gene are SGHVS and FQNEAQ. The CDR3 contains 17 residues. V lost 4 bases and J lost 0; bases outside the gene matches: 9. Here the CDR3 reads CASSSGSGTGSTDTQYF. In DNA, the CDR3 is TGTGCCAGCAGCTCCGGATCCGGGACAGGAAGCACAGATACGCAGTATTTT.

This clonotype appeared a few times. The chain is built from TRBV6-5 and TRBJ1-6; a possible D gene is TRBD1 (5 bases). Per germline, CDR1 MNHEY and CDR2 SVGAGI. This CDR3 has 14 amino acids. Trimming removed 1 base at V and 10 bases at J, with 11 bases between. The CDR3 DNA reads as TGTGCCAGCAGTTACTTTGGGGCCTCATCACCCCTCCACTTT. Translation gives CASSYFGASSPLHF.

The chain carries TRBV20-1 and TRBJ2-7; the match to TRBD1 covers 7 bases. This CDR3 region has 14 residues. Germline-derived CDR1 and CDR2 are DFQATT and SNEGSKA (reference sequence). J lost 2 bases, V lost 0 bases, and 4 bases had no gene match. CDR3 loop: CSARETGSAYEQYF. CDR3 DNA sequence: TGCAGTGCTAGAGAGACAGGGTCGGCCTACGAGCAGTACTTC.

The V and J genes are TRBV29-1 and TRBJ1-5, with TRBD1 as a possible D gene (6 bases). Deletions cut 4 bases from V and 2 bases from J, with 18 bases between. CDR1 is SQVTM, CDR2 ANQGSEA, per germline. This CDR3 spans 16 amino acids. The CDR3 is CSVVITGGRGNQPQHF. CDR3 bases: TGCAGCGTTGTTATCACGGGGGGCAGGGGCAATCAGCCCCAGCATTTT.

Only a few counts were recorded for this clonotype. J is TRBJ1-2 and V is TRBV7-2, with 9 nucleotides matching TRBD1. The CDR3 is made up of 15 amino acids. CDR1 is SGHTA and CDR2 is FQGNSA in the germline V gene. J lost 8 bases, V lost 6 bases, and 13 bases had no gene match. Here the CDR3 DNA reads TGTGCCAGCAGTCATCCCGGGACAGGGTTAATCGGCTACACCTTC. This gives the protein CASSHPGTGLIGYTF.

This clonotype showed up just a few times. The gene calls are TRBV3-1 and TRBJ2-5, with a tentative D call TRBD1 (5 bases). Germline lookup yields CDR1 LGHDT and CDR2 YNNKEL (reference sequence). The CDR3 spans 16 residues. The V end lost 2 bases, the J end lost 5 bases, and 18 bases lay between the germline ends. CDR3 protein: CASSQQDTLKRETQYF. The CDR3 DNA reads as TGTGCCAGCAGCCAACAGGACACCCTTAAACGGGAGACCCAGTACTTC.

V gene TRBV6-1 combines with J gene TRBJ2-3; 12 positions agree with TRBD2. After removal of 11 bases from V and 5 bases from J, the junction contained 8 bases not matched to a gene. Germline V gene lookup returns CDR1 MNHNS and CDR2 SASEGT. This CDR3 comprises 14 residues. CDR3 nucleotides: TGTGCCTCATCGGCGGGACTAGCGGGAGATACGCAGTATTTT. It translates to CASSAGLAGDTQYF.

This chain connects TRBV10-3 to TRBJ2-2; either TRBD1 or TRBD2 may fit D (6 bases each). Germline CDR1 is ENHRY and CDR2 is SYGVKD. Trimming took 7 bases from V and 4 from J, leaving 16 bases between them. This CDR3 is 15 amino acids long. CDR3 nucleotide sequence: TGTGCCATCACAGGGTCGGAGGGGGGCACCGGGGAGCTGTTTTTT. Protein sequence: CAITGSEGGTGELFF.

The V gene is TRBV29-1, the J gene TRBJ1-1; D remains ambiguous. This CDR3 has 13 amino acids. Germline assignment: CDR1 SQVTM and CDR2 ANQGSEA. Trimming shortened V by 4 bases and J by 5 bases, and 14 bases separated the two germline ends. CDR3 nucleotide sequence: TGCAGCGTTGTTAGGGCCCCGAGGACTGAAGCTTTCTTT. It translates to CSVVRAPRTEAFF.

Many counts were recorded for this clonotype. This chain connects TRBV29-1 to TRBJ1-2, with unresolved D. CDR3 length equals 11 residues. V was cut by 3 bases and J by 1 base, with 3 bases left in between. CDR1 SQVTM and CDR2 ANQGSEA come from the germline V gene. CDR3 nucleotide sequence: TGCAGCGTTGATGATAACTATGGCTACACCTTC. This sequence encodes CSVDDNYGYTF.

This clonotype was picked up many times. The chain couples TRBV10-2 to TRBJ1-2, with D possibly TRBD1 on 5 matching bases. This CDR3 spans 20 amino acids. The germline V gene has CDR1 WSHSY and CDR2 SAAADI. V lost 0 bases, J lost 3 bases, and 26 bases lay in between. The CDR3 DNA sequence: TGCGCCAGCAGTGAGTCGCTCACTCCTGGGATTAACGGGGCGTACTATGGCTACACCTTC. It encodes CASSESLTPGINGAYYGYTF.

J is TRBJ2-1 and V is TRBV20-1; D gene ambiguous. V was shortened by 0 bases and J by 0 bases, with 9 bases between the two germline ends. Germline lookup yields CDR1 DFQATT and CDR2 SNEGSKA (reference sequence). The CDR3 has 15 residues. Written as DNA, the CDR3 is TGCAGTGCTAGAGATCCGATTAGCTCCTACAATGAGCAGTTCTTC. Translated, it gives CSARDPISSYNEQFF.

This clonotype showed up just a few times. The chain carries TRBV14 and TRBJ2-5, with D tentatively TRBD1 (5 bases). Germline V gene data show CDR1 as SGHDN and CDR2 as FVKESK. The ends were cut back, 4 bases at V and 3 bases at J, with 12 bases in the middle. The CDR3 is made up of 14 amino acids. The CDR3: CASSLPGWEETQYF. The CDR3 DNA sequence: TGTGCCAGCAGCCTTCCAGGGTGGGAAGAGACCCAGTACTTC.

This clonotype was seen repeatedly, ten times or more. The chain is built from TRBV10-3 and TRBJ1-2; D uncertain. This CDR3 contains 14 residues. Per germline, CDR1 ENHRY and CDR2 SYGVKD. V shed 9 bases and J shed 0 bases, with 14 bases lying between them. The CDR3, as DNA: TGTGCCATAGACACGAAGAATTCTAACTATGGCTACACCTTC. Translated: CAIDTKNSNYGYTF.

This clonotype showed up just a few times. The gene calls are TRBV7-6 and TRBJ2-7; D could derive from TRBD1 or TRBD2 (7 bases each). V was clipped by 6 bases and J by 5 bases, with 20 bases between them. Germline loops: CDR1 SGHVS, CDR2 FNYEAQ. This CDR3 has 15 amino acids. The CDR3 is CASSPGGGRLHEQYF. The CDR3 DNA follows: TGTGCCAGCAGTCCAGGGGGGGGACGTCTCCACGAGCAGTACTTC.

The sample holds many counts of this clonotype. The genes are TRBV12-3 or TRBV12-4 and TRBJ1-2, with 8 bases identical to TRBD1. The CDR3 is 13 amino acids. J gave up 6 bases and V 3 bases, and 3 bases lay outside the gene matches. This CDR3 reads CASSFAGGNGYTF. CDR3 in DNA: TGTGCCAGCAGTTTCGCAGGGGGCAATGGCTACACCTTC.

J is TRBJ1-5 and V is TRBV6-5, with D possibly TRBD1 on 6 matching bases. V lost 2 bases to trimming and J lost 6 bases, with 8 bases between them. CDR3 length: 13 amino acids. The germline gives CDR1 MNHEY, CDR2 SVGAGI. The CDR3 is CASSYRGGQPQHF. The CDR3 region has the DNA TGTGCCAGCAGTTACCGAGGGGGTCAGCCCCAGCATTTT.

DNA of the CDR3: TGTGCCAGCAGCCGCGCGCTCTCAAGTGGGGAGACCCAGTACTTC. This codes for CASSRALSSGETQYF. J is TRBJ2-5 and V is TRBV12-3 or TRBV12-4; no clear D gene. Trimming cost V 6 bases and J 5 bases, with 19 bases left between them. This CDR3 has 15 amino acids.

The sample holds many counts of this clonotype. CDR3 in amino acids: CASSFLLAGQSSGNTIYF. The CDR3 nucleotides read TGCGCCAGCAGCTTTCTTCTGGCAGGGCAGAGCTCTGGAAACACCATATATTTT. The rearrangement links TRBV5-1 to TRBJ1-3; weak D call: TRBD1 (5 bases). V shed 2 bases and J shed 0 bases, with 18 bases lying between them. Germline assignment: CDR1 SGHRS and CDR2 YFSETQ. The CDR3 sequence is 18 residues long. Full variable domain (remainder filled in from reference TRBV5-1 and TRBJ1-3): KAGVTQTPRYLIKTRGQQVTLSCSPISGHRSVSWYQQTPGQGLQFLFEYFSETQRNKGNFPGRFSGRQFSNSRSEMNVSTLELGDSALYLCASSFLLAGQSSGNTIYFGEGSWLTVV.

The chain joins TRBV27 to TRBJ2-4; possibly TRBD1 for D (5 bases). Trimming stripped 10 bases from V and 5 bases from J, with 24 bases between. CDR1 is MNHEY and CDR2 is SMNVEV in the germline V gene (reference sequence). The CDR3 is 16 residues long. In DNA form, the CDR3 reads TGTGCCACCGCGGACAACTACCTCGATCCCGAAAACATTCAGTACTTC. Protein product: CATADNYLDPENIQYF.